One and the same sample provided the 25 T cell receptor beta chains below, sequenced in a study of cytotoxic CD8 clonotypes in ibrutinib-treated CLL. Clones were read by immunoSEQ multiplex PCR, and TCRdb kept only the in-frame ones, dropping some. The sample includes 52,000 or so clones, 50% to 60% of them seen just once. This material consisted of PBMCs, taken at disease progression, from a patient treated with ibrutinib. The receptors originated from a human donor with chronic lymphocytic leukemia.

The rearrangement uses TRBV5-6 and TRBJ2-1; possible D gene TRBD1, 6 bases. The germline gives CDR1 SGHDT, CDR2 YYEEEE. The CDR3 totals 16 residues. The V end lost 5 bases, the J end lost 3 bases, and 18 bases lay between the germline ends. The CDR3 coding sequence is TGTGCCAGCAGTTCATTCAGGGGACAAATCTACAATGAGCAGTTCTTC. Encoded protein: CASSSFRGQIYNEQFF.

The chain couples TRBV21-1 to TRBJ1-2; the table's D call, TRBD1, has no DNA check behind it. TRBV21-1 is labeled a pseudogene. This CDR3 is built from 14 residues. CDR3 sequence: CASSRYNSKYGYTF. The CDR3 DNA reads TGTGCCAGCAGCAGGTATAACAGCAAATATGGCTACACCTTC.

This clone was observed a few times. Compared with germline, one end of the junction differs, possibly owing to a read error. The rearrangement joins TRBV7-7 to TRBJ2-1; 11 nucleotides line up with TRBD2. CDR3 length: 15 residues. Germline CDR1 is SSHAT and CDR2 is FNYEAQ (reference sequence). The CDR3 region is CASSRGLADYNEQFF. CDR3 in DNA: TGTGCTAGCAGCAGGGGACTAGCGGACTACAATGAGCAGTTCTTC.

This sequence joins TRBV7-9 and TRBJ1-1, with 7 bases lining up with TRBD1. The CDR3 totals 14 residues. CDR1 and CDR2 from the germline V gene are SEHNR and FQNEAQ (reference sequence). Germline trimming cut 4 bases from V and 1 base from J; bases unmatched to any gene: 3. The CDR3 nucleotides read TGTGCCAGCAGCTCACACAGGGGGAACACTGAAGCTTTCTTT. Encoded protein: CASSSHRGNTEAFF. The whole variable domain, filled in from reference TRBV7-9 and TRBJ1-1, reads DTGVSQNPRHKITKRGQNVTFRCDPISEHNRLYWYRQTLGQGPEFLTYFQNEAQLEKSRLLSDRFSAERPKGSFSTLEIQRTEQGDSAMYLCASSSHRGNTEAFFGQGTRLTVV.

The genes are TRBV2 and TRBJ1-1; TRBD1 might be the D (5 bases). Germline loops: CDR1 SNHLY, CDR2 FYNNEI. The CDR3 is 13 amino acids. The V end lost 6 bases, the J end lost 5 bases, and 13 bases lay between the germline ends. This CDR3 is CASRALGVTEAFF. In DNA form, the CDR3 reads TGTGCCAGCAGGGCGTTGGGGGTTACTGAAGCTTTCTTT.

The chain links TRBV2 to TRBJ2-7; 7 bases are a match to TRBD1. This CDR3 has 12 residues. Germline assignment: CDR1 SNHLY and CDR2 FYNNEI. The V segment lost 4 bases and the J segment 11 bases; nucleotides outside the gene matches: 8. This CDR3 is CASSGSDRPEYF. In DNA form, the CDR3 reads TGTGCCAGCAGTGGTTCGGACAGGCCTGAGTACTTC.

The CDR3 region is CATRDRGDTEAFF. The CDR3, as DNA: TGTGCCACACGCGACAGGGGGGACACTGAAGCTTTCTTT. The V and J genes are TRBV15 and TRBJ1-1; TRBD1 aligns across 9 bases. There are 13 residues in the CDR3. CDR1 and CDR2 from the germline V gene are LNHNV and YYDKDF (reference sequence). The trim removed 9 bases at V and 3 bases at J, leaving 5 bases unmatched. The full variable domain, its missing parts supplied by reference TRBV15 and TRBJ1-1, is DAMVIQNPRYQVTQFGKPVTLSCSQTLNHNVMYWYQQKSSQAPKLLFHYYDKDFNNEADTPDNFQSRRPNTSFCFLDIRSPGLGDTAMYLCATRDRGDTEAFFGQGTRLTVV.

CDR3 nucleotide sequence: TGTGCCAGCTCGCCCCAGGACAGGCTTAACTATGGCTACACCTTC. Protein: CASSPQDRLNYGYTF. The chain recombines TRBV28 with TRBJ1-2, with 7 positions matching TRBD1. The junction had 10 bases not matched to a gene; V was cut back by 8 bases and J by 1 base. In germline, CDR1 is MDHEN, CDR2 SYDVKM. The CDR3 length is 15 residues.

This clone was seen a single time. The gene calls are TRBV30 and TRBJ2-3, with 7 bases that match TRBD2. V dropped 0 bases and J dropped 2; count of bases not matched to a gene: 5. The CDR3 length is 15 residues. CDR1 and CDR2 (germline): GTSNPN, SVGIG (reference sequence). The chain's CDR3 is CAWSVSSGTTDTQYF. CDR3 sequence (DNA): TGTGCCTGGAGTGTATCAAGCGGGACCACAGATACGCAGTATTTT.

This clone occurred a few times. The chain joins TRBV18 to TRBJ1-2; D is ambiguous. With 0 bases removed from V and 8 bases from J, the gap between germline ends came to 16 bases. The CDR3 has 15 residues. Germline loops: CDR1 KGHSH, CDR2 LQKENI. The CDR3 sequence: CASSPPAGHLEGYTF. CDR3 nucleotides: TGTGCCAGCTCACCACCTGCAGGCCACTTGGAAGGCTACACCTTC.

The sample holds a few counts of this clone. The chain is built from TRBV10-3 and TRBJ2-3; the D is unclear. The germline gives CDR1 ENHRY, CDR2 SYGVKD. This CDR3 is built from 11 residues. Between the trimmed V and J ends, which lost 4 bases and 6 bases, there was a span of 5 bases. CDR3 DNA: TGTGCCATCAGTGCAGCGGATACGCAGTATTTT. This encodes CAISAADTQYF.

This clone has only a few counts. The CDR3 loop is CASENAGEPYEQYF. For the CDR3, the DNA is TGTGCCAGTGAGAATGCCGGGGAGCCCTACGAGCAGTACTTC. The chain couples TRBV6-5 to TRBJ2-7, with D tentatively TRBD2 (5 bases). V was pared by 9 bases and J by 2 bases, with 17 bases between. CDR1 is MNHEY, CDR2 SVGAGI, per germline. The CDR3 totals 14 residues.

This clone was observed a single time. The chain carries TRBV6-5 and TRBJ2-3; the D gene is possibly TRBD2 (7 bases). V dropped 7 bases and J dropped 6 bases, with 17 bases sitting between them. CDR1 is MNHEY, CDR2 SVGAGI, per germline. The CDR3 spans 14 residues. This CDR3 reads CASTGGGPRDTQYF. CDR3 DNA: TGTGCCAGCACCGGCGGGGGCCCCCGGGATACGCAGTATTTT.

The chain carries TRBV6-5 and TRBJ2-7; D unclear. Germline-derived CDR1 and CDR2 are MNHEY and SVGAGI. The germline V and J ends were trimmed by 3 bases and 2 bases, with 8 bases remaining between them. The CDR3 consists of 13 residues. The CDR3 coding sequence is TGTGCCAGCAGTTATTCGAGAGCCTACGAGCAGTACTTC. Protein product: CASSYSRAYEQYF.

This CDR3 is CASSHDERGRGGQPQHF. The CDR3 DNA sequence: TGCGCCAGCAGCCACGATGAAAGGGGTAGAGGGGGTCAGCCCCAGCATTTT. V and J are TRBV4-1 and TRBJ1-5, with D maybe TRBD1 (6 bases). The CDR3 is 17 amino acids. Trimming stripped 3 bases from V and 6 bases from J, with 21 bases between. The germline gives CDR1 MGHRA, CDR2 YSYEKL.

V gene TRBV5-1 combines with J gene TRBJ2-3, with TRBD1 matching 9 bases. Germline CDR1 reads SGHRS; CDR2 reads YFSETQ. CDR3 length: 16 residues. Germline trimming cut 3 bases from V and 3 bases from J; bases unmatched to any gene: 8. CDR3 region: CASSWTDRGGTDTQYF. CDR3 bases: TGCGCCAGCAGCTGGACGGACAGGGGTGGGACAGATACGCAGTATTTT.

This clone was detected only a few times. The chain couples TRBV5-1 to TRBJ2-1; D may be TRBD1 (6 bases). The CDR3 totals 16 residues. Trimming removed 1 base at V and 0 bases at J, with 11 bases between. In germline, CDR1 is SGHRS, CDR2 YFSETQ. The CDR3 region has the DNA TGCGCCAGCAGCTTGCAGGGGACGGACTCCTACAATGAGCAGTTCTTC. As protein: CASSLQGTDSYNEQFF.

This clone was observed a few times. The genes are TRBV27 and TRBJ1-6, with D hard to call. Germline CDR1 and CDR2: MNHEY and SMNVEV (reference sequence). The V end was cut by 4 bases, the J end by 7 bases, with 14 bases between. CDR3 size: 15 residues. The CDR3 DNA follows: TGTGCCAGCAGTTCCGGATGGGGTCAGAATTCACCCCTCCACTTT. Translating gives CASSSGWGQNSPLHF.

The gene calls are TRBV5-4 and TRBJ1-1, with D possibly matching TRBD1 (6 bases). Per the germline V gene, CDR1 is SGHNT and CDR2 is YYREEE (reference sequence). Trimming pared 2 bases from V and 9 bases from J, leaving 23 bases between. This CDR3 has 16 residues. The CDR3 here is CASSLSGWTAAHQAFF. DNA for the CDR3: TGTGCCAGCAGCTTATCTGGCTGGACAGCCGCCCATCAAGCTTTCTTT.

The chain is built from TRBV30 and TRBJ2-1, with 7 bases lining up with TRBD2. The CDR3 sequence is 14 residues long. Germline lookup yields CDR1 GTSNPN and CDR2 SVGIG (reference sequence). The ends lost 2 bases at V and 5 bases at J; junction bases unmatched: 6. The DNA of the CDR3 is TGTGCCTGGAGTCGGAGCGGGGTTAACAATGAGCAGTTCTTC. It codes for CAWSRSGVNNEQFF.

The chain combines TRBV12-5 with TRBJ1-2; 9 bases match TRBD1. V lost 6 bases and J lost 4; bases outside the gene matches: 6. The CDR3 sequence is 14 residues long. In germline, CDR1 is LGHNT, CDR2 FRNRAP. The CDR3, as DNA: TGTGCTAGTGGGCCGGGACAGGGTGCCTATGGCTACACCTTC. Residues: CASGPGQGAYGYTF.

This clone was detected many times. This sequence joins TRBV19 and TRBJ1-5, with a possible D match to TRBD1 (6 bases). The CDR3 is made up of 13 amino acids. V lost 4 bases, J lost 5 bases, and 9 bases lay in between. Germline V lookup: CDR1 LNHDA, CDR2 SQIVND (reference sequence). The CDR3 nucleotides are TGTGCCAGTAGTACCGACAGGTATCAGCCCCAGCATTTT. Protein: CASSTDRYQPQHF.

The genes are TRBV7-2 and TRBJ2-7, with 7 bases fitting TRBD2. Per the germline V gene, CDR1 is SGHTA and CDR2 is FQGNSA. This CDR3 contains 14 residues. V gave up 4 bases and J gave up 1 base; unmatched junction bases: 4. The CDR3 DNA reads as TGTGCCAGCAGCTCGACGCGGGAGTCCTACGAGCAGTACTTC. Translated, it gives CASSSTRESYEQYF.

The chain has TRBV5-1 and TRBJ2-6, with D maybe TRBD1 (6 bases). This CDR3 has 15 residues. The germline CDR1 and CDR2 sequences are SGHRS and YFSETQ. V lost 4 bases, J lost 2 bases, and 10 bases lay in between. CDR3 in DNA: TGCGCCAGCAGCCCCAGGGGAGCTGGGGCCAACGTCCTGACTTTC. It is translated as CASSPRGAGANVLTF.

This chain links TRBV18 with TRBJ2-5; 7 nucleotides agree with TRBD1. The CDR3 totals 15 residues. V shed 3 bases and J 2 bases; nucleotides not matched to a gene: 6. CDR1 and CDR2 (germline): KGHSH, LQKENI. The CDR3 sequence: CASSPRGTYQETQYF. The CDR3 DNA reads TGTGCCAGCTCACCCAGGGGGACCTATCAAGAGACCCAGTACTTC.